The 10 T cell receptor beta chains below were found in one sample sequenced in a study of graft-versus-host responses after intestinal transplantation. Processing was applied to graft tissue in order to liberate intraepithelial and lamina propria lymphocytes. Assay: immunoSEQ multiplex PCR; the TCRdb copy retains only in-frame clones and omits some. The repertoire holds 25,000 to 30,000 clones, 65% to 80% seen once, with around 3.3% in the top ten. The sample in question was ileum tissue, obtained 98 days after intestinal transplantation. These receptor sequences come from a human patient who received an intestinal transplant, so some T cells may come from the graft donor.

This chain joins TRBV6-5 and TRBJ2-5, with a tentative D call TRBD2 (5 bases). Germline CDR1 reads MNHEY; CDR2 reads SVGAGI. This CDR3 spans 13 amino acids. Trimming pared 6 bases from V and 3 bases from J, leaving 11 bases between. This chain's CDR3 is CASRRLAEETQYF. CDR3 DNA sequence: TGTGCCAGCAGGCGTCTAGCCGAAGAGACCCAGTACTTC.

The V gene is TRBV2, the J gene TRBJ2-3; D ambiguous. This CDR3 comprises 13 residues. V was cut by 4 bases and J by 2 bases, with 7 bases left in between. The germline V gene has CDR1 SNHLY and CDR2 FYNNEI. The CDR3 here is CASSGKNTDTQYF. The CDR3 region has the DNA TGTGCCAGCAGTGGGAAGAACACAGATACGCAGTATTTT. The full variable domain, in which reference TRBV2 and TRBJ2-3 provide the parts outside the CDR3, is EPEVTQTPSHQVTQMGQEVILRCVPISNHLYFYWYRQILGQKVEFLVSFYNNEISEKSEIFDDQFSVERPDGSNFTLKIRSTKLEDSAMYFCASSGKNTDTQYFGPGTRLTVL.

V usage is TRBV7-9 and J usage is TRBJ1-2; possible D gene TRBD1, 5 bases. The germline CDR1 and CDR2 sequences are SEHNR and FQNEAQ (reference sequence). Trimming cost V 8 bases and J 2 bases, with 18 bases left between them. CDR3 length: 15 amino acids. Written as DNA, the CDR3 is TGTGCCAGCGTGGAATCGGGACGGAAAAACTATGGCTACACCTTC. As protein: CASVESGRKNYGYTF.

This sequence joins TRBV4-1 and TRBJ2-5; 9 bases fit TRBD1. The J call may be incorrect, as the DNA end agrees better with TRBJ2-7. From germline, CDR1 is MGHRA and CDR2 YSYEKL. The CDR3 consists of 16 residues. For the CDR3, the DNA is TGCGCCAGCAGCCACCTGGCCGGGACAGGGCCCTACGAGCAGTACTTC. This codes for CASSHLAGTGPYEQYF.

This chain uses TRBV7-9 with TRBJ2-1; D is undetermined. V dropped 7 bases and J dropped 2 bases, with 9 bases sitting between them. The CDR3 runs 13 residues. Looked up from germline, CDR1 is SEHNR and CDR2 is FQNEAQ (reference sequence). This CDR3 is CASTSHPYNEQFF. CDR3 nucleotides: TGTGCCAGCACCTCCCATCCCTACAATGAGCAGTTCTTC.

The V gene is TRBV6-5, the J gene TRBJ2-5; D might be TRBD1 or TRBD2, each matching 5 bases. Deletions cut 5 bases from V and 2 bases from J, with 12 bases between. This CDR3 has 14 residues. Germline V gene lookup returns CDR1 MNHEY and CDR2 SVGAGI. CDR3 amino acids: CASSPYRTQETQYF. CDR3 nucleotides: TGTGCCAGCAGTCCATACAGGACTCAAGAGACCCAGTACTTC.

The chain couples TRBV6-1 to TRBJ1-1; TRBD1 is a possible D gene (6 bases). This CDR3 region has 12 residues. The germline V and J ends were trimmed by 2 bases and 10 bases, with 11 bases remaining between them. The germline gives CDR1 MNHNS, CDR2 SASEGT. CDR3 protein: CASSEKRGRAFF. In DNA form, the CDR3 reads TGTGCCAGCAGTGAAAAAAGGGGGAGAGCTTTCTTT.

V and J are TRBV25-1 and TRBJ2-3; D is unresolved. CDR3 length: 18 residues. V gave up 3 bases and J gave up 0 bases, with 19 bases separating them. The germline V gene has CDR1 MGHDK and CDR2 SYGVNS. The CDR3 coding sequence is TGTGCCAGCAGTGACCTCAGCAGCGCCATGGGGAGCACAGATACGCAGTATTTT. Encoded protein: CASSDLSSAMGSTDTQYF.

This clone was detected only a few times. The V call is TRBV7-9, the J call TRBJ2-2, with D possibly matching TRBD1 (5 bases). The V gene's germline CDR1 is SEHNR and CDR2 FQNEAQ (reference sequence). The CDR3 contains 17 residues. The V end lost 3 bases, the J end lost 0 bases, and 14 bases lay between the germline ends. CDR3 protein: CASSFRQISSNTGELFF. DNA of the CDR3: TGTGCCAGCAGCTTCAGACAGATATCCTCGAACACCGGGGAGCTGTTTTTT. Full variable domain (missing parts from reference TRBV7-9 and TRBJ2-2): DTGVSQNPRHKITKRGQNVTFRCDPISEHNRLYWYRQTLGQGPEFLTYFQNEAQLEKSRLLSDRFSAERPKGSFSTLEIQRTEQGDSAMYLCASSFRQISSNTGELFFGEGSRLTVL.

This clone was counted only a few times. The chain uses TRBV7-9 and TRBJ1-3; D remains ambiguous. Germline V gene sequence: CDR1 SEHNR, CDR2 FQNEAQ (reference sequence). The CDR3 has 15 residues. Between the trimmed V and J ends, which lost 5 bases and 4 bases, there was a span of 15 bases. The CDR3 here is CASSLDPDRGNTIYF. The CDR3 bases are TGTGCCAGCAGCCTAGACCCGGATAGAGGAAACACCATATATTTT.